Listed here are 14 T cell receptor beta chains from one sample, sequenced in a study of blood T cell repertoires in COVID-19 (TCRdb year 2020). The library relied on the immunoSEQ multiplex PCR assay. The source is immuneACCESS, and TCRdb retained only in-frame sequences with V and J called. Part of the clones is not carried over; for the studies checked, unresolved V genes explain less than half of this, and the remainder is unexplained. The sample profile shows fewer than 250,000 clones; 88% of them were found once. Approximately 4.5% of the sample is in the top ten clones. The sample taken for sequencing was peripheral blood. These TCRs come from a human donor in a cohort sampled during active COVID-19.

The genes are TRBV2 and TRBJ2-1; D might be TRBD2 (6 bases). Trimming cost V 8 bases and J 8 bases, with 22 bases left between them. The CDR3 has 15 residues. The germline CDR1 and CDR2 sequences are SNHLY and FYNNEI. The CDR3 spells CASARGTPWVDEQFF. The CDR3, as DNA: TGTGCCAGCGCCCGGGGGACGCCATGGGTGGATGAGCAGTTCTTC.

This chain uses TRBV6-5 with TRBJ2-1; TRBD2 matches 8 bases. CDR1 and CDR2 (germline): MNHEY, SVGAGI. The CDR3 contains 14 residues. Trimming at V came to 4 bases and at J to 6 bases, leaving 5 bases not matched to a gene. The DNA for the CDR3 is TGTGCCAGCAGTTCGGACGGGGGGGCCAATGAGCAGTTCTTC. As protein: CASSSDGGANEQFF.

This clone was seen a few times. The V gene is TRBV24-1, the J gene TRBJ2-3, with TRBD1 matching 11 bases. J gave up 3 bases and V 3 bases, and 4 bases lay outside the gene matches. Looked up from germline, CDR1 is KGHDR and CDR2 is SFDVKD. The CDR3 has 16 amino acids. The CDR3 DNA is TGTGCCACCAGTGATGCCGGACAGGGGGCAACAGATACGCAGTATTTT. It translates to CATSDAGQGATDTQYF.

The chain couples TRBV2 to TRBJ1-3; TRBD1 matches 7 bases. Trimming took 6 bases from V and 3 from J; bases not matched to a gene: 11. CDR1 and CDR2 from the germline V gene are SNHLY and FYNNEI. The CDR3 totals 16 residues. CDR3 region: CASSVEQGLGGNTIYF. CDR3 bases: TGTGCCAGCAGCGTTGAACAGGGGCTAGGTGGAAACACCATATATTTT.

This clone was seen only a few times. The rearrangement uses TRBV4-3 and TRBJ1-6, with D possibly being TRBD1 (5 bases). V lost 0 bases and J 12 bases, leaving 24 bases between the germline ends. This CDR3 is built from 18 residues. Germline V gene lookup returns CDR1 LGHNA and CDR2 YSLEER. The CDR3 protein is CASSQDMGLGQAVRPLHF. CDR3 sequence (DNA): TGCGCCAGCAGCCAAGATATGGGTTTGGGGCAGGCCGTACGACCCCTCCACTTT.

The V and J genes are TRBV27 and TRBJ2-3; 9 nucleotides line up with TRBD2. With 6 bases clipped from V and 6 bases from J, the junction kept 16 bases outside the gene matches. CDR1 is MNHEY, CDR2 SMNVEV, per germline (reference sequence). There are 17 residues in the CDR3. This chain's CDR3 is CASSPRLAETPWDTQYF. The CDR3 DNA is TGTGCCAGCAGCCCTAGACTAGCGGAAACCCCTTGGGATACGCAGTATTTT.

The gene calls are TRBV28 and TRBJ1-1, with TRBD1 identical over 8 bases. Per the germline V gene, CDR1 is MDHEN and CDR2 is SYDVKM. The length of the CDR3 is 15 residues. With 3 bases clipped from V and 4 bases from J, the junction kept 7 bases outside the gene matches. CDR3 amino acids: CASSFPMTGVTEAFF. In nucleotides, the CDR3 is TGTGCCAGCAGTTTTCCTATGACAGGGGTCACTGAAGCTTTCTTT.

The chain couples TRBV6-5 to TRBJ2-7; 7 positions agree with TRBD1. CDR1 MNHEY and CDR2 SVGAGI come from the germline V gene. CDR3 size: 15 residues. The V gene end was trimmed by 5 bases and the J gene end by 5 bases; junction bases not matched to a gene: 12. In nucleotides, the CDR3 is TGTGCCAGCAGTCCTCGACAGGGTGGTTTCCACGAGCAGTACTTC. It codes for CASSPRQGGFHEQYF.

This chain's CDR3 is CAIRTRGNTGELFF. CDR3 DNA sequence: TGTGCCATCAGAACCAGGGGGAACACCGGGGAGCTGTTTTTT. The chain carries TRBV6-6 and TRBJ2-2; D might be TRBD1 (6 bases). Germline assignment: CDR1 MNHNY and CDR2 SVGAGI (reference sequence). This CDR3 is 14 amino acids long. V shed 10 bases and J shed 1 base, with 13 bases lying between them.

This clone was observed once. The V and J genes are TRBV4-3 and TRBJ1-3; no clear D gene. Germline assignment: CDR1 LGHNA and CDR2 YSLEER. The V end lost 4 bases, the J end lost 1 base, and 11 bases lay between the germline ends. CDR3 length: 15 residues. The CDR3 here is CASSLTPGSGNTIYF. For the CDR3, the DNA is TGCGCCAGCAGCCTGACCCCCGGGTCTGGAAACACCATATATTTT.

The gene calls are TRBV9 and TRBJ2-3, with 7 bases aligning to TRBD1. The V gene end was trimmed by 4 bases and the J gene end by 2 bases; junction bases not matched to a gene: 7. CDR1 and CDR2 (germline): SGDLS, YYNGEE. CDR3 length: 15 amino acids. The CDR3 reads CASSPRDRATDTQYF. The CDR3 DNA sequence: TGTGCCAGCAGCCCACGAGACAGGGCCACAGATACGCAGTATTTT.

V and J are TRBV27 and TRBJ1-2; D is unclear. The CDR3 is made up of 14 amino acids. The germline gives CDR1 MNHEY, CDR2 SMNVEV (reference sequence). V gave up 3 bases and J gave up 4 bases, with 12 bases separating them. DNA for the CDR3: TGTGCCAGCAGTTTGAGGGCCGCGGGCTATGGCTACACCTTC. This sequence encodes CASSLRAAGYGYTF.

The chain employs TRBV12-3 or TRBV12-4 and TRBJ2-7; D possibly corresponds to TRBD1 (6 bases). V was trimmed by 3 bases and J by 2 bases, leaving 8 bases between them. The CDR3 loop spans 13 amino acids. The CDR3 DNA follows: TGTGCCAGCAGTTTCGACAGGCCCTACGAGCAGTACTTC. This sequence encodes CASSFDRPYEQYF.

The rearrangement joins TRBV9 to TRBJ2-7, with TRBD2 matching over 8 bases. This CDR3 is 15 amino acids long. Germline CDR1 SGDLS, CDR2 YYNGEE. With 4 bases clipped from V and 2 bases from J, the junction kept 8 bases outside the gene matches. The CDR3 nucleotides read TGTGCCAGCAGCTTAGGGGGACTAGGGACCTACGAGCAGTACTTC. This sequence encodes CASSLGGLGTYEQYF.